The 22 T cell receptor beta chains given below trace back to one sample, sequenced in a study of CD8+CD57+ T cells in acquired aplastic anemia. Genomic DNA, the template, was used for profiling of the TCR beta VDJ and CDR3. MiXCR, applied by TCRdb to the reads, yields one record per CDR3 protein. The data contain some 120,000 distinct CDR3 sequences, 48% of them singletons. The sequenced sample consisted of sorted CD4+, CD8+, or CD8+CD57+ T cells (not recorded which) from PBMCs. The receptors stem from a human donor in good health, serving as a control.

The chain carries TRBV20-1 and TRBJ2-7, with D tentatively TRBD2 (6 bases). The CDR3 length is 15 residues. V was clipped by 5 bases and J by 1 base, with 18 bases between them. CDR1 is DFQATT and CDR2 is SNEGSKA in the germline V gene (reference sequence). The CDR3 sequence is CSARGLRYGSYEQYF. The CDR3 coding sequence is TGCAGTGCTCGGGGACTCCGATACGGTTCCTACGAGCAGTACTTC.

The chain carries TRBV12-5 and TRBJ2-3; TRBD2 might be the D (6 bases). Trimming shortened V by 1 base and J by 0 bases, and 14 bases separated the two germline ends. The germline CDR1 and CDR2 sequences are LGHNT and FRNRAP. This CDR3 has 17 amino acids. In DNA form, the CDR3 reads TGTGCTAGTGGTTTGGGTCCAGCGGGCATCAGCACAGATACGCAGTATTTT. It codes for CASGLGPAGISTDTQYF. The entire variable domain, with the rest obtained from reference TRBV12-5 and TRBJ2-3, is as follows: DARVTQTPRHKVTEMGQEVTMRCQPILGHNTVFWYRQTMMQGLELLAYFRNRAPLDDSGMPKDRFSAEMPDATLATLKIQPSEPRDSAVYFCASGLGPAGISTDTQYFGPGTRLTVL.

This clonotype was seen repeatedly, ten times or more. The chain combines TRBV5-1 with TRBJ2-3; D is perhaps TRBD1 (6 bases). V lost 0 bases to trimming and J lost 2 bases, with 10 bases between them. CDR3 length equals 15 residues. Germline V gives CDR1 SGHRS, CDR2 YFSETQ. The DNA for the CDR3 is TGCGCCAGCAGCTTGGAGGGGGTAGTCACAGATACGCAGTATTTT. It codes for CASSLEGVVTDTQYF.

This clonotype was seen just once. This chain joins TRBV29-1 and TRBJ2-5, with 14 bases matching TRBD2. Germline V CDR1 and CDR2: SQVTM, ANQGSEA. This CDR3 contains 16 residues. V shed 6 bases and J 0 bases; nucleotides not matched to a gene: 6. CDR3 loop: CSVGTSGGRDQETQYF. The CDR3 DNA reads as TGCAGCGTGGGGACTAGCGGGGGCCGTGACCAAGAGACCCAGTACTTC.

This clonotype was recorded a few times. V is TRBV15 and J is TRBJ2-7; 7 nucleotides align to TRBD1. V gave up 6 bases and J gave up 5 bases; unmatched junction bases: 4. CDR3 size: 12 residues. Germline V gene lookup returns CDR1 LNHNV and CDR2 YYDKDF (reference sequence). The CDR3 spells CATSKGANEQYF. The CDR3 bases are TGTGCCACCAGTAAGGGGGCTAACGAGCAGTACTTC.

This clonotype was seen ten or more times. V gene TRBV6-2 or TRBV6-3 combines with J gene TRBJ2-7; TRBD2 matches 8 bases. Germline V CDR1 and CDR2: MNHEY, SVGEGT. The V segment lost 6 bases and the J segment 1 base; nucleotides outside the gene matches: 8. This CDR3 has 15 residues. CDR3: CASSSQGLGSYEQYF. CDR3 sequence (DNA): TGTGCCAGCAGCTCCCAGGGACTAGGGTCCTACGAGCAGTACTTC.

In regard to this clonotype: This may be a read error: a much more frequent sequence differs by one nucleotide. The chain is built from TRBV28 and TRBJ1-2; 8 bases fit TRBD1. CDR1 is MDHEN and CDR2 is SYDVKM in the germline V gene. The junction had 14 bases not matched to a gene; V was cut back by 3 bases and J by 8 bases. The CDR3 is 16 amino acids. The CDR3 sequence: CASSLIPVTGVRGYTF. The DNA for the CDR3 is TGTGCCAGCAGTTTGATTCCGGTGACAGGGGTGCGGGGCTACACCTTC.

The chain employs TRBV7-9 and TRBJ1-5; tentative D call: TRBD1 (6 bases). CDR1 is SEHNR and CDR2 is FQNEAQ in the germline V gene (reference sequence). The CDR3 runs 14 residues. V gave up 4 bases and J gave up 3 bases, with 10 bases separating them. In DNA form, the CDR3 reads TGTGCCAGCAGCTCCGGACAGACCAATCAGCCCCAGCATTTT. Translation: CASSSGQTNQPQHF.

This clonotype was found many times. The chain is built from TRBV18 and TRBJ2-7; maybe TRBD2 (6 bases). The V gene's germline CDR1 is KGHSH and CDR2 LQKENI. V lost 6 bases and J 3 bases, leaving 9 bases between the germline ends. The CDR3 totals 12 residues. The CDR3 coding sequence is TGTGCCAGCTCTAGCGGATTCTACGAGCAGTACTTC. Its protein product is CASSSGFYEQYF.

The chain couples TRBV10-3 to TRBJ2-1, with D maybe TRBD1 (5 bases). V lost 5 bases to trimming and J lost 8 bases, with 7 bases between them. This CDR3 has 11 residues. Germline V gene lookup returns CDR1 ENHRY and CDR2 SYGVKD. The CDR3 DNA is TGTGCCATCAGTCTAGGGGATGAGCAGTTCTTC. Encoded protein: CAISLGDEQFF.

CDR3 sequence (DNA): TGTGCCAGTAGTAGCAATCCGGGACAGCCTTATTACGAGCAGTACTTC. Residues: CASSSNPGQPYYEQYF. The V and J genes are TRBV19 and TRBJ2-5, with 7 bases matching TRBD1. The DNA end lines up better with TRBJ2-7; the J call may be wrong. The germline V gene has CDR1 LNHDA and CDR2 SQIVND (reference sequence). The length of the CDR3 is 16 residues.

This clonotype was picked up a small number of times. The rearrangement uses TRBV10-2 and TRBJ1-2; 7 positions match TRBD1. Unmatched junction bases numbered 4, after V lost 6 bases and J lost 6 bases. The CDR3 contains 12 residues. CDR1 and CDR2 (germline): WSHSY, SAAADI. In DNA form, the CDR3 reads TGCGCCAGCAGGGACAGGTCGGATGGCTACACCTTC. This codes for CASRDRSDGYTF.

This chain links TRBV25-1 with TRBJ1-2; D gene ambiguous. This CDR3 is 15 amino acids long. V was cut by 3 bases and J by 3 bases, with 14 bases left in between. Germline CDR1 is MGHDK and CDR2 is SYGVNS. The CDR3 reads CASSDAGRRDYGYTF. The CDR3 nucleotides read TGTGCCAGCAGTGATGCGGGCAGGCGCGACTATGGCTACACCTTC.

This clonotype was picked up many times. The chain combines TRBV29-1 with TRBJ1-5; tentatively, D is TRBD1 (6 bases). The CDR3 contains 13 residues. V was clipped by 7 bases and J by 6 bases, with 16 bases between them. Germline V gene lookup returns CDR1 SQVTM and CDR2 ANQGSEA. Here the CDR3 DNA reads TGCAGCGCTGCGGTGCCCAGGGGTCAGCCCCAGCATTTT. This gives the protein CSAAVPRGQPQHF. Full variable domain (remainder filled in from reference TRBV29-1 and TRBJ1-5): SAVISQKPSRDICQRGTSLTIQCQVDSQVTMMFWYRQQPGQSLTLIATANQGSEATYESGFVIDKFPISRPNLTFSTLTVSNMSPEDSSIYLCSAAVPRGQPQHFGDGTRLSIL.

The chain is built from TRBV9 and TRBJ2-7; 8 nucleotides agree with TRBD2. The CDR3 consists of 16 residues. With 4 bases clipped from V and 2 bases from J, the junction kept 11 bases outside the gene matches. Germline CDR1 reads SGDLS; CDR2 reads YYNGEE. In nucleotides, the CDR3 is TGTGCCAGCAGCCCCACGGGAGGGACTGGTCCCTACGAGCAGTACTTC. Protein sequence: CASSPTGGTGPYEQYF. Together with reference TRBV9 and TRBJ2-7, the CDR3 gives the full variable domain: DSGVTQTPKHLITATGQRVTLRCSPRSGDLSVYWYQQSLDQGLQFLIQYYNGEERAKGNILERFSAQQFPDLHSELNLSSLELGDSALYFCASSPTGGTGPYEQYFGPGTRLTVT.

The rearrangement joins TRBV11-2 to TRBJ2-2; D uncertain. The length of the CDR3 is 16 residues. Trimming left V 0 bases short and J 2 bases short, with 10 bases between. CDR1 and CDR2 from the germline V gene are SGHAT and FQNNGV. This chain's CDR3 is CASSLDSGFNTGELFF. In DNA form, the CDR3 reads TGTGCCAGCAGCTTAGATTCAGGCTTTAACACCGGGGAGCTGTTTTTT.

As concerns this clonotype: The junction and the germline gene differ at one end; a read error may be behind it. This chain links TRBV19 with TRBJ2-1, with D perhaps being TRBD1 or TRBD2 (6 bases each). CDR3 length: 14 amino acids. Germline lookup yields CDR1 LNHDA and CDR2 SQIVND (reference sequence). The CDR3 is CATSGAGSSNEQFF. The CDR3 DNA follows: TGTGCCACCTCAGGGGCGGGGTCCTCCAATGAGCAGTTCTTC.

As DNA, the CDR3 is TGTGCCAGCAGCTTAGCGGCTGGGGAGAGGGAGTATGGCTACACCTTC. It yields the protein CASSLAAGEREYGYTF. The V call is TRBV19, the J call TRBJ1-2; D unclear. Germline V CDR1 and CDR2: LNHDA, SQIVND (reference sequence). Trimming removed 9 bases at V and 5 bases at J, with 25 bases between. The CDR3 totals 16 residues. The variable domain in full, completed from reference TRBV19 and TRBJ1-2, reads DGGITQSPKYLFRKEGQNVTLSCEQNLNHDAMYWYRQDPGQGLRLIYYSQIVNDFQKGDIAEGYSVSREKKESFPLTVTSAQKNPTAFYLCASSLAAGEREYGYTFGSGTRLTVV.

As regards this clonotype: One end of the junction fails to match germline, which may point to a read error. The chain links TRBV25-1 to TRBJ2-1; D is ambiguous. The CDR3 has 15 amino acids. The V gene's germline CDR1 is MGHDK and CDR2 SYGVNS. CDR3: CAGSEYLSGYNEQFF. The CDR3 DNA reads TGTGCCGGCAGTGAGTATTTAAGTGGGTACAATGAGCAGTTCTTC.

The chain uses TRBV10-3 and TRBJ1-1, with D unclear. Germline assignment: CDR1 ENHRY and CDR2 SYGVKD. The CDR3 runs 13 residues. V shed 4 bases and J shed 5 bases, with 11 bases lying between them. This chain's CDR3 is CAISGTWGTEAFF. CDR3 DNA sequence: TGTGCCATCAGTGGAACCTGGGGTACTGAAGCTTTCTTT.

This clonotype was recorded at least ten times. The genes are TRBV29-1 and TRBJ1-2; 7 bases map to TRBD1. The germline gives CDR1 SQVTM, CDR2 ANQGSEA. With 6 bases clipped from V and 4 bases from J, the junction kept 14 bases outside the gene matches. This CDR3 has 15 amino acids. CDR3 sequence (DNA): TGCAGCGTGGGTGCCGGGACAGCGAGGTCCTATGGCTACACCTTC. Amino acid sequence: CSVGAGTARSYGYTF.

The CDR3 reads CAWSGGGTGVNTEAFF. The CDR3 region has the DNA TGTGCCTGGAGTGGCGGGGGGACAGGGGTGAACACTGAAGCTTTCTTT. The chain joins TRBV30 to TRBJ1-1; TRBD1 aligns across 10 bases. Germline V gene lookup returns CDR1 GTSNPN and CDR2 SVGIG (reference sequence). The CDR3 has 16 residues. V dropped 1 base and J dropped 0; count of bases not matched to a gene: 5.